The clone carrying this TCR beta chain was counted ten times or more. The antigen remains unidentified. What was sequenced were expressed TCRB transcripts, since all of the isolated RNA had been reverse transcribed. Measured with immunoSEQ multiplex PCR; TCRdb has only the in-frame clones, and not every one. In the table there are 400,000 to 600,000 clones, roughly 30% of which are singletons. The data stem from a study of beta chain features in type 1 diabetes. Via the markers CD45RO/CCR7/CD25/CD127/CD95/CD27, stem cell-like memory, regulatory, central memory and naive CD4+ cells were sorted. Whole-study findings and limits: Shorter TCRB CDR3s, moderately but significantly so, were found in Type 1 diabetes patients in all four CD4+ subsets.

What was sequenced was naive CD4+ T cells from blood. The receptor was isolated from a man younger than 35 in good health.

DNA of the CDR3: TGTGCCAGCAGGTATAGCGGGAGCCCCTACGAGCAGTACTTC. Protein product: CASRYSGSPYEQYF. The gene calls are TRBV7-9 and TRBJ2-7; TRBD2 matches 9 bases. The CDR3 has 14 amino acids. With V trimmed by 6 bases and J by 2 bases, 5 bases remained unmatched. Germline CDR1 SEHNR, CDR2 FQNEAQ (reference sequence).